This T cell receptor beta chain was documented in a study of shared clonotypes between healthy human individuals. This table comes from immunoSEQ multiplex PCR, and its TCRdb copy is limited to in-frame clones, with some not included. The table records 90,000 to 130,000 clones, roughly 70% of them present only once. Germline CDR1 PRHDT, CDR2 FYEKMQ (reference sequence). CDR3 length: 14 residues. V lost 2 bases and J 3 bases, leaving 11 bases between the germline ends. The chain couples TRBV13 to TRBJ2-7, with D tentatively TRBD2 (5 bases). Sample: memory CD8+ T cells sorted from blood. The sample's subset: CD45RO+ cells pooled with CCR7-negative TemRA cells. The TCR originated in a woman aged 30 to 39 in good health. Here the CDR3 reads CASSLSGLGYEQYF. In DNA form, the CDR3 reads TGTGCCAGCAGCTTATCGGGGTTGGGCTACGAGCAGTACTTC.